This T cell receptor (beta chain) is drawn from a study of T cells after yellow fever vaccination. The study's findings and limits: Weaker in magnitude, the secondary response showed a faster peak on day 5 versus 15. At 95% to 98% for CD4 and 88% for CD8, most primary-vaccination clones showed up again after the booster. Relatively few clonotypes were ones that appeared in both CD4 and CD8 compartments.

The CDR3 spans 13 residues. The germline gives CDR1 MDHEN, CDR2 SYDVKM. This clonotype was detected once. Its specificity is unknown. The junction departs from germline at one end; a sequencing error may be responsible. A 5'RACE template-switching step, the method used to make TCR cDNA, added a universal primer site and UMIs. MiXCR was run by TCRdb on the 5' RACE reads, yielding one entry per CDR3 protein. In the table there are 300,000 or so distinct CDR3 sequences, approximately 10% of which are singletons. This chain links TRBV28 with TRBJ1-1; D is unclear. This TCR was sampled from a man aged 18-30 years who received the YFV17D yellow fever vaccine. The sequencing here drew on CD4+ T cells sorted from PBMCs, taken 5 days after the yellow fever booster vaccination. The CDR3 coding sequence is TGTGCCAGAAGTTTACCCCTCAACACTGAAGCTTTCTTT. Residues: CARSLPLNTEAFF.